One sample yielded the 9 T cell receptor beta chains listed below, sequenced in a study of blood T cell repertoires in COVID-19. Generated by immunoSEQ multiplex PCR, the TCRdb table keeps only in-frame clones and is missing some. The top ten hold about 2.1% of the sample, which has 250,000 or so clones, 80% to 90% seen once. The specimen was peripheral blood. These receptors all come from a man under 40 with active or convalescent COVID-19.

The chain employs TRBV5-6 and TRBJ2-1; TRBD2 matches at 13 bases. The length of the CDR3 is 15 residues. Germline assignment: CDR1 SGHDT and CDR2 YYEEEE. Unmatched junction bases numbered 6, after V lost 3 bases and J lost 9 bases. The CDR3 region has the DNA TGTGCCAGCAGCTCGGGACTAGCGGGGAAAGGTGAGCAGTTCTTC. It yields the protein CASSSGLAGKGEQFF.

The CDR3 DNA sequence: TGCGCCAGCAGCCAGCAAGGGACTAGCGGCTACGAGCAGTACTTC. Its protein is CASSQQGTSGYEQYF. This chain uses TRBV4-1 with TRBJ2-7; 11 bases fit TRBD2. After removal of 3 bases from V and 3 bases from J, the junction contained 4 bases not matched to a gene. This CDR3 comprises 15 residues. Germline CDR1 MGHRA, CDR2 YSYEKL.

The CDR3 loop is CASSLSSSNQPQHF. The DNA of the CDR3 is TGTGCCAGTAGTTTGTCCAGTAGCAATCAGCCCCAGCATTTT. This chain joins TRBV19 and TRBJ1-5; D gene unclear. From germline, CDR1 is LNHDA and CDR2 SQIVND (reference sequence). The CDR3 spans 14 residues. V lost 5 bases to trimming and J lost 0 bases, with 8 bases between them.

This clone has more than one count but fewer than ten. The gene calls are TRBV14 and TRBJ1-2; TRBD1 matches 7 bases. The length of the CDR3 is 15 residues. Germline values: CDR1 SGHDN, CDR2 FVKESK. V lost 3 bases to trimming and J lost 1 base; unmatched junction nucleotides: 5. CDR3 amino acids: CASSQDRSVNYGYTF. CDR3 bases: TGTGCCAGCAGCCAGGACAGGTCCGTTAACTATGGCTACACCTTC.

The rearrangement joins TRBV30 to TRBJ2-7; weak D call: TRBD1 (6 bases). CDR3 length: 12 amino acids. V lost 2 bases to trimming and J lost 3 bases, with 8 bases between them. Germline V CDR1 and CDR2: GTSNPN, SVGIG (reference sequence). The CDR3 here is CAWSPDSYEQYF. CDR3 in DNA: TGTGCCTGGAGTCCGGACAGCTACGAGCAGTACTTC.

The chain employs TRBV29-1 and TRBJ2-4; TRBD1 might be the D (5 bases). Trimming pared 4 bases from V and 2 bases from J, leaving 9 bases between. CDR1 and CDR2 from the germline V gene are SQVTM and ANQGSEA. This CDR3 has 13 amino acids. As DNA, the CDR3 is TGCAGCGTTGGGGCAGGGACCAAAAACATTCAGTACTTC. Protein: CSVGAGTKNIQYF. The complete variable domain, with remaining parts taken from reference TRBV29-1 and TRBJ2-4, reads SAVISQKPSRDICQRGTSLTIQCQVDSQVTMMFWYRQQPGQSLTLIATANQGSEATYESGFVIDKFPISRPNLTFSTLTVSNMSPEDSSIYLCSVGAGTKNIQYFGAGTRLSVL.

J is TRBJ2-5 and V is TRBV6-1; possible D gene TRBD2, 6 bases. Germline V gene lookup returns CDR1 MNHNS and CDR2 SASEGT. CDR3 size: 18 residues. The ends were cut back, 1 base at V and 0 bases at J, with 18 bases in the middle. CDR3 sequence reads: CASSEDKMGGLYQETQYF. The CDR3 DNA reads TGTGCCAGCAGTGAAGACAAGATGGGGGGTCTTTACCAAGAGACCCAGTACTTC.

This clone showed up just once. This sequence joins TRBV20-1 and TRBJ1-6, with D possibly being TRBD1 (6 bases). CDR3 length: 20 residues. Germline V gives CDR1 DFQATT, CDR2 SNEGSKA (reference sequence). V was cut by 3 bases and J by 0 bases, with 24 bases left in between. The CDR3, as DNA: TGCAGTGCTAGTCGGGCTAGGGGGGTCGGGAGGGACTCCTATAATTCACCCCTCCACTTT. Translated: CSASRARGVGRDSYNSPLHF.

The chain links TRBV5-1 to TRBJ1-6, with D possibly TRBD1 on 6 matching bases. Per the germline V gene, CDR1 is SGHRS and CDR2 is YFSETQ. The CDR3 contains 19 residues. V dropped 0 bases and J dropped 8 bases, with 24 bases sitting between them. This CDR3 reads CASSLVPTWGQGNDSPLHF. For the CDR3, the DNA is TGCGCCAGCAGCTTGGTCCCGACCTGGGGGCAGGGGAATGATTCACCCCTCCACTTT.